The 5 T cell receptor beta chains presented below share a single source sample, sequenced in a study of regulatory T cells in long-lasting Graves disease. Time point noted: newly diagnosed GD, antithyroid drugs for less than 3 months. RNA from PBMCs was the source of the TCR library. Investigators prepared the TCR beta libraries by applying iRepertoire HTBI primers and Arm-PCR of CDR3 regions. TCRdb re-called the multiplex PCR reads with MiXCR, one entry per CDR3 protein. The sample lists roughly 500,000 distinct CDR3 sequences; roughly 14% were seen once. These records were also assigned to another study, of T cells in Graves' hyperthyroidism and ophthalmopathy.

The source was peripheral blood mononuclear cells (PBMCs), collected at new diagnosis, from a patient treated with antithyroid drugs. These TCRs come from a young man with Graves disease.

Here the CDR3 DNA reads TGCAGTGCTAGAGCGCAGGGGCAGGTCTCTTCCGAAAAACTGTTTTTT. This translates into CSARAQGQVSSEKLFF. J is TRBJ1-4 and V is TRBV20-1, with D perhaps matching TRBD1 (6 bases). Trimming cost V 1 base and J 8 bases, with 20 bases left between them. The length of the CDR3 is 16 residues. CDR1 DFQATT and CDR2 SNEGSKA come from the germline V gene (reference sequence).

This chain links TRBV3-1 with TRBJ1-3; 7 bases are a match to TRBD1. Germline-derived CDR1 and CDR2 are LGHDT and YNNKEL (reference sequence). V dropped 4 bases and J dropped 4; count of bases not matched to a gene: 4. The CDR3 is 14 amino acids. The DNA for the CDR3 is TGTGCCAGCAGCCGGGACAGAGAGGGAAACACCATATATTTT. Translation gives CASSRDREGNTIYF.

This clonotype was picked up many times. The chain uses TRBV4-2 and TRBJ2-1; maybe TRBD2 (6 bases). V was pared by 4 bases and J by 8 bases, with 18 bases between. Germline V gene sequence: CDR1 LGHNA, CDR2 YNFKEQ. This CDR3 spans 15 amino acids. In DNA, the CDR3 is TGTGCCAGCAGCCCCCGGAGACTAGGAGGAGATGAGCAGTTCTTC. This translates into CASSPRRLGGDEQFF.

This clonotype was found a few times. The J gene is TRBJ2-5, the V gene TRBV3-1; 7 nucleotides align to TRBD1. Per germline, CDR1 LGHDT and CDR2 YNNKEL (reference sequence). Unmatched junction bases numbered 11, after V lost 6 bases and J lost 1 base. This CDR3 is 16 amino acids long. The CDR3 spells CASSPARAGGQETQYF. The CDR3, as DNA: TGTGCCAGCAGTCCCGCAAGGGCAGGGGGCCAAGAGACCCAGTACTTC.

This clonotype was seen repeatedly, ten times or more. The chain combines TRBV29-1 with TRBJ1-2; 10 positions match TRBD1. Germline values: CDR1 SQVTM, CDR2 ANQGSEA. The CDR3 runs to 16 residues. Trimming cost V 4 bases and J 0 bases; bases outside gene matches: 8. This CDR3 reads CSVGRGQGNANYGYTF. CDR3 coding DNA: TGCAGCGTTGGGAGGGGACAGGGGAATGCTAACTATGGCTACACCTTC. Together with reference TRBV29-1 and TRBJ1-2, the CDR3 gives the full variable domain: SAVISQKPSRDICQRGTSLTIQCQVDSQVTMMFWYRQQPGQSLTLIATANQGSEATYESGFVIDKFPISRPNLTFSTLTVSNMSPEDSSIYLCSVGRGQGNANYGYTFGSGTRLTVV.